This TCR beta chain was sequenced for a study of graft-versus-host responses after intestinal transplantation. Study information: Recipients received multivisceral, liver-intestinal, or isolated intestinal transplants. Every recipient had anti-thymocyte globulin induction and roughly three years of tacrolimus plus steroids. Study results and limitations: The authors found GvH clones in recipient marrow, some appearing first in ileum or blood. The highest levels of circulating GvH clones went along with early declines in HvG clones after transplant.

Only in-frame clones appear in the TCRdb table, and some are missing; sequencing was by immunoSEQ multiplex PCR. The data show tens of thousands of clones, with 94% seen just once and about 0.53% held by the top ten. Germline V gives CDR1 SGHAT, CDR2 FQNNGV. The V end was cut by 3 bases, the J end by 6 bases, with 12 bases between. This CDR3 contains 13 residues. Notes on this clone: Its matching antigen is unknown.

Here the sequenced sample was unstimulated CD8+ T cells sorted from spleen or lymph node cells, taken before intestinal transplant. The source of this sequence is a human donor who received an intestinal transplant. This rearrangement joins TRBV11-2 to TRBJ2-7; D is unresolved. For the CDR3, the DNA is TGTGCCAGCAGCTTCAAGCTGCCGGGCGAGCAGTACTTC. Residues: CASSFKLPGEQYF. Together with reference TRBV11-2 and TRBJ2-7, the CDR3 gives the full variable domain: EAGVAQSPRYKIIEKRQSVAFWCNPISGHATLYWYQQILGQGPKLLIQFQNNGVVDDSQLPKDRFSAERLKGVDSTLKIQPAKLEDSAVYLCASSFKLPGEQYFGPGTRLTVT.